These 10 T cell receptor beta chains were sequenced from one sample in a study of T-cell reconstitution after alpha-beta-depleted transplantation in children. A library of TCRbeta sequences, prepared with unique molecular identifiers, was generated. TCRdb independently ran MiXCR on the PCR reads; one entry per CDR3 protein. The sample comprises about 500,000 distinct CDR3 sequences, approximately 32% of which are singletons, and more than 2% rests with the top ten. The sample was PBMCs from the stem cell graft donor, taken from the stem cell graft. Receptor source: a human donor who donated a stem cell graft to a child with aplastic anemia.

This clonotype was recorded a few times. The CDR3 nucleotides read TGTGCCAGCAGTTTCGGGGTAGAGAGCACCGGGGAGCTGTTTTTT. It specifies CASSFGVESTGELFF. This chain links TRBV12-3 or TRBV12-4 with TRBJ2-2; D possibly corresponds to TRBD2 (5 bases). This CDR3 is built from 15 residues. V was pared by 3 bases and J by 4 bases, with 12 bases between.

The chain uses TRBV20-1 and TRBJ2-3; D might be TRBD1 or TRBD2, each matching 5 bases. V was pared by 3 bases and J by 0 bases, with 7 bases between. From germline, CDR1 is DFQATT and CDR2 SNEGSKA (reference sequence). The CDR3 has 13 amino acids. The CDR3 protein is CSASGTSTDTQYF. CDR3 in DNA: TGCAGTGCTAGCGGGACCAGCACAGATACGCAGTATTTT.

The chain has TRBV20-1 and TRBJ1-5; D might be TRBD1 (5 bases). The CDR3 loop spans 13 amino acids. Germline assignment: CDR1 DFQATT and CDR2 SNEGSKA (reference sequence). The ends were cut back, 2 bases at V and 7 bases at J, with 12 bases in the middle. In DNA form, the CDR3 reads TGCAGTGCTAGAATGGGGGGGGGACAGCCCCAGCATTTT. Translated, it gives CSARMGGGQPQHF.

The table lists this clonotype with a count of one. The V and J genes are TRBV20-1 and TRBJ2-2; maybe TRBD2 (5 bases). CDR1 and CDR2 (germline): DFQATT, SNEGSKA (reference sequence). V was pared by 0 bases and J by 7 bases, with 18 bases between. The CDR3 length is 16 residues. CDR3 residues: CSARDRRIALVGELFF. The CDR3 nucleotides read TGCAGTGCTAGAGACCGAAGAATAGCGCTCGTCGGGGAGCTGTTTTTT.

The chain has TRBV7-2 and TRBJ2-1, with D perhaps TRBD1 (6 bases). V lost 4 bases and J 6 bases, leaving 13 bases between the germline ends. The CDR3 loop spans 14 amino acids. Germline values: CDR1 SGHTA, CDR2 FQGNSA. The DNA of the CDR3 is TGTGCCAGCAGCTCGTCCGGGACATCCAATGAGCAGTTCTTC. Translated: CASSSSGTSNEQFF.

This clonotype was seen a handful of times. CDR3 nucleotide sequence: TGCAGTGCTAGAGATATCCGGGCAGGGCTTAATAGCAATCAGCCCCAGCATTTT. This codes for CSARDIRAGLNSNQPQHF. This chain uses TRBV20-1 with TRBJ1-5; possible D gene TRBD1, 5 bases. With 0 bases removed from V and 0 bases from J, the gap between germline ends came to 18 bases. CDR3 size: 18 residues. Per germline, CDR1 DFQATT and CDR2 SNEGSKA (reference sequence).

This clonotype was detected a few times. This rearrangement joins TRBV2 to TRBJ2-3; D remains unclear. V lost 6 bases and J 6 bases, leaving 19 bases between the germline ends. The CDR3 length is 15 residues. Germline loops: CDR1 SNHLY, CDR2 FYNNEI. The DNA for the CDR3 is TGTGCCAGCAGACCTAAGACCCCGTTTGTTGATACGCAGTATTTT. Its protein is CASRPKTPFVDTQYF.

CDR3 residues: CASSRTSGGYQETQYF. Here the CDR3 DNA reads TGTGCCAGCAGCCGCACTAGCGGGGGGTACCAAGAGACCCAGTACTTC. The chain carries TRBV3-1 and TRBJ2-5, with TRBD2 matching 12 bases. Germline-derived CDR1 and CDR2 are LGHDT and YNNKEL (reference sequence). The CDR3 loop spans 16 amino acids. Trimming cost V 4 bases and J 0 bases; bases outside gene matches: 3.

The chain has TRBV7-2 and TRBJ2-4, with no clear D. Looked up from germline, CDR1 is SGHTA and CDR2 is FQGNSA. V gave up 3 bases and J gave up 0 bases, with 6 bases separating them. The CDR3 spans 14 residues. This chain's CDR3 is CASSFTGAKNIQYF. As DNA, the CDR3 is TGTGCCAGCAGCTTCACGGGAGCCAAAAACATTCAGTACTTC.

CDR3 residues: CASKRPARGKNIQYF. In DNA form, the CDR3 reads TGTGCCAGCAAGAGACCCGCGAGGGGAAAAAACATTCAGTACTTC. The gene calls are TRBV6-2 or TRBV6-3 and TRBJ2-4; D assignment may be TRBD1 or TRBD2 (5 bases each). Per the germline V gene, CDR1 is MNHEY and CDR2 is SVGEGT. This CDR3 contains 15 residues. The V end lost 7 bases, the J end lost 4 bases, and 17 bases lay between the germline ends.